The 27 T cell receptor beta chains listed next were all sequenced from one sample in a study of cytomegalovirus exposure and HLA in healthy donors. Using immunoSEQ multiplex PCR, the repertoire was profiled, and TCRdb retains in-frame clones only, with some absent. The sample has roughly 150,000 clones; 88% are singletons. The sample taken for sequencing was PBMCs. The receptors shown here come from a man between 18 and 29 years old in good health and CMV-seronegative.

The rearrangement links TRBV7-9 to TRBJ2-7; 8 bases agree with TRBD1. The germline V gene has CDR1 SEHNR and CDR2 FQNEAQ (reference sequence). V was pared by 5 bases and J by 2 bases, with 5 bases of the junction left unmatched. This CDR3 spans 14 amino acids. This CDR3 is CASSPTGVPYEQYV. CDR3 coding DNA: TGTGCCAGCAGCCCGACAGGGGTCCCCTACGAGCAGTACGTC.

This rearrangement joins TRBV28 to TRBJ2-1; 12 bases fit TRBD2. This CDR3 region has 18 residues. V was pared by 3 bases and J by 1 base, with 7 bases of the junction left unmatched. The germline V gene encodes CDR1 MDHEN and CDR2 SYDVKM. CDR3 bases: TGTGCCAGCAGTTTTACTAGCGGGAGGCGGATTTCCTACAATGAGCAGTTCTTC. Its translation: CASSFTSGRRISYNEQFF.

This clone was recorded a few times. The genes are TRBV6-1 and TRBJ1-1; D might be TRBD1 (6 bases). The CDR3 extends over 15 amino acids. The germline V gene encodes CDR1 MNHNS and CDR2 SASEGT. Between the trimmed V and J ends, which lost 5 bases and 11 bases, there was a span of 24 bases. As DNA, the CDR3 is TGTGCCAGCAGTTGGACCGGGACATCAATTAGGGTGGCTTTCTTT. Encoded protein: CASSWTGTSIRVAFF.

CDR3 loop: CASSPWTGPQETQYF. For the CDR3, the DNA is TGTGCCAGCAGCCCCTGGACAGGGCCTCAAGAGACCCAGTACTTC. This rearrangement joins TRBV7-9 to TRBJ2-5; TRBD1 matches 8 bases. Germline V gives CDR1 SEHNR, CDR2 FQNEAQ (reference sequence). V dropped 5 bases and J dropped 2; count of bases not matched to a gene: 7. The CDR3 length is 15 residues. Filled out from reference TRBV7-9 and TRBJ2-5, the complete variable domain reads DTGVSQNPRHKITKRGQNVTFRCDPISEHNRLYWYRQTLGQGPEFLTYFQNEAQLEKSRLLSDRFSAERPKGSFSTLEIQRTEQGDSAMYLCASSPWTGPQETQYFGPGTRLLVL.

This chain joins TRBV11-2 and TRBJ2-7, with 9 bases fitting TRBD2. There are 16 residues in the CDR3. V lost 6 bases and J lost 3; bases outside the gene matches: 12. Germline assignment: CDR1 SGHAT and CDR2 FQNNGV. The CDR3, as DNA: TGTGCCAGCAGTTCCTTTAGCGGGGGCTCTAACTACGAGCAGTACGTC. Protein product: CASSSFSGGSNYEQYV.

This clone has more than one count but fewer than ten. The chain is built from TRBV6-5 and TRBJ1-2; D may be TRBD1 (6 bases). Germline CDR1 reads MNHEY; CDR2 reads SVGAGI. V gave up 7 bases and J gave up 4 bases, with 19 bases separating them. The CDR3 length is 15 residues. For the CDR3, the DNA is TGTGCCAGCACCATACCCTCGACAGGAGTCTATGGCTACACCTTC. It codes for CASTIPSTGVYGYTF.

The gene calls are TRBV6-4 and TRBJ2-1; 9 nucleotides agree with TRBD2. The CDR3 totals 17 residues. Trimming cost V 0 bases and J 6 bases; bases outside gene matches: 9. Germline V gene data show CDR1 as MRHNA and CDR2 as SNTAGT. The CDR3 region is CASSDSLEGSGSNEQFF. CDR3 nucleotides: TGTGCCAGCAGTGACTCGCTGGAAGGTAGCGGGAGCAATGAGCAGTTCTTC.

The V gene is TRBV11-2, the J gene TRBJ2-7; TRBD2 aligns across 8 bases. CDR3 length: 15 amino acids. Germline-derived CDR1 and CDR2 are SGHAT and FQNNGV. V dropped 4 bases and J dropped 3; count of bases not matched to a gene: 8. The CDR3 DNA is TGTGCCAGCAGCTCCTCGGGAGGGGCGAACTACGAGCAGTACGTC. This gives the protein CASSSSGGANYEQYV.

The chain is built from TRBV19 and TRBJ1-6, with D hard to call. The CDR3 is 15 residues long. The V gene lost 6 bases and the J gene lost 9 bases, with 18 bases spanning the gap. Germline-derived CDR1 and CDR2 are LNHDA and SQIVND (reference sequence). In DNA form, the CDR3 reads TGTGCCAGTAGCCCCGGACTTAATCAAGGTTCACCCCTCCACTTT. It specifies CASSPGLNQGSPLHF.

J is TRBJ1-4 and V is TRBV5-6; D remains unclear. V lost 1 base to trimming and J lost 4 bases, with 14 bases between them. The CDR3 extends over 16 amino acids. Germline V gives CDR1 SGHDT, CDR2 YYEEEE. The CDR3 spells CASSLIRGFNNEKLFF. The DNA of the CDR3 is TGTGCCAGCAGCTTGATTAGAGGATTCAATAATGAAAAACTGTTTTTT.

This CDR3 reads CASSTVGTGVSKNIQYF. The CDR3 bases are TGTGCCAGCAGCACCGTAGGGACAGGGGTTTCCAAAAACATTCAGTACTTC. The rearrangement joins TRBV5-4 to TRBJ2-4; TRBD1 agrees at 10 bases. CDR1 and CDR2 (germline): SGHNT, YYREEE (reference sequence). The CDR3 spans 17 residues. With V trimmed by 4 bases and J by 2 bases, 9 bases remained unmatched.

CDR3: CASSLPSAGELFF. The DNA for the CDR3 is TGTGCCAGCAGCCTCCCCAGCGCCGGGGAGCTGTTTTTT. The J gene is TRBJ2-2, the V gene TRBV5-4; D gene uncertain. The germline V gene has CDR1 SGHNT and CDR2 YYREEE (reference sequence). V was clipped by 4 bases and J by 6 bases, with 10 bases between them. The CDR3 has 13 amino acids.

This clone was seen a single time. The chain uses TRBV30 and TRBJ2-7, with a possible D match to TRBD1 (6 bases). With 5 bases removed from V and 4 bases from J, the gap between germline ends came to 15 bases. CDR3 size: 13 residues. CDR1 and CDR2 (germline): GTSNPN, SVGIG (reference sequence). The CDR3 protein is CAWSPRDTYEQYV. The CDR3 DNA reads TGTGCCTGGTCTCCCCGGGACACTTACGAGCAGTACGTC.

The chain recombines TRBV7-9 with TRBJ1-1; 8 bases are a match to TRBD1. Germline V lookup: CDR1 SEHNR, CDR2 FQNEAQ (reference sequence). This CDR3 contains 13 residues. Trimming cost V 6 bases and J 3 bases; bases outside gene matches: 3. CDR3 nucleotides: TGTGCCAGCAGTTCAGGGGGCTACACTGAAGCTTTCTTT. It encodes CASSSGGYTEAFF.

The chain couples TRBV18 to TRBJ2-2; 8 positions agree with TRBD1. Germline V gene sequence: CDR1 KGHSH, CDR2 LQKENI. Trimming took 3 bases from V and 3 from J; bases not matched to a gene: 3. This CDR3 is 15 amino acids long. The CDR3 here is CASSPYRGYTGELFF. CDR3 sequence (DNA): TGTGCCAGCTCACCGTACAGGGGGTACACCGGGGAGCTGTTTTTT.

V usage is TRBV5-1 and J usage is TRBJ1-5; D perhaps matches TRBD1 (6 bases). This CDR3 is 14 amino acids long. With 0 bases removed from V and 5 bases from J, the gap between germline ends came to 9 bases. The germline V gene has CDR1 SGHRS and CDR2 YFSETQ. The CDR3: CASSLGAGDQPQHF. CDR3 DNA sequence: TGCGCCAGCAGCTTGGGGGCAGGGGATCAGCCCCAGCATTTT. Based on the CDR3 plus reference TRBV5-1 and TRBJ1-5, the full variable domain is KAGVTQTPRYLIKTRGQQVTLSCSPISGHRSVSWYQQTPGQGLQFLFEYFSETQRNKGNFPGRFSGRQFSNSRSEMNVSTLELGDSALYLCASSLGAGDQPQHFGDGTRLSIL.

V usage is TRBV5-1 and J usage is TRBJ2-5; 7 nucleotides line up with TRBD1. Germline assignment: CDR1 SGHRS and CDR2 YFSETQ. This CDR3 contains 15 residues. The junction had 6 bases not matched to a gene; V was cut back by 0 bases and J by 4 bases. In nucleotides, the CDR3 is TGCGCCAGCAGCTTGGGGGGACAGATTCCAGAGACCCAGTACTTC. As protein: CASSLGGQIPETQYF.

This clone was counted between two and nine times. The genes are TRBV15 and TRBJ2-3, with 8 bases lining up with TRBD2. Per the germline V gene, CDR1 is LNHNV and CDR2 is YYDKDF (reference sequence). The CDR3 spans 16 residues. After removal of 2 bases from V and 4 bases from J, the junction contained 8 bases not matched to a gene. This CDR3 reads CATSRTAGEGADTQYF. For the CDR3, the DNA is TGTGCCACCAGCAGAACAGCGGGAGAGGGAGCAGATACGCAGTATTTT.

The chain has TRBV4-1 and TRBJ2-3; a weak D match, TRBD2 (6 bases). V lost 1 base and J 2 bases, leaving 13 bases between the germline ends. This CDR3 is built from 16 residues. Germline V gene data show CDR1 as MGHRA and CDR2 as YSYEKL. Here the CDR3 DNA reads TGCGCCAGCAGCCAAGTTCGGGACTTCGACACAGATACGCAGTATTTT. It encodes CASSQVRDFDTDTQYF.

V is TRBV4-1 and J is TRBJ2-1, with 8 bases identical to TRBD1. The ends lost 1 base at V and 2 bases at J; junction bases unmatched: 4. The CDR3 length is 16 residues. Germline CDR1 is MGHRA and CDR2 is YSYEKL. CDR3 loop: CASSQAGTGPYNEQFF. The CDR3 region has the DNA TGCGCCAGCAGCCAAGCTGGGACAGGACCCTACAATGAGCAGTTCTTC.

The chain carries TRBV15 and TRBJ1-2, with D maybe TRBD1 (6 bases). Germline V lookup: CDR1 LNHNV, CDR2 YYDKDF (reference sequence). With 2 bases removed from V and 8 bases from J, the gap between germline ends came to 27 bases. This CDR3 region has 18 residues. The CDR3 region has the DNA TGTGCCACCAGCAGACCCTCCGGGGGCGCGGGAGCCTTCTTAGGCTACACCTTC. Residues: CATSRPSGGAGAFLGYTF.

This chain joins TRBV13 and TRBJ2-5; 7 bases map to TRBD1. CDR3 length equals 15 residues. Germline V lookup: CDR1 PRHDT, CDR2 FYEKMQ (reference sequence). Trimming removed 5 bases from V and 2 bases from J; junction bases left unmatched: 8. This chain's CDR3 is CASSLQGTIQETQYF. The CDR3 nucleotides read TGTGCCAGCAGCCTACAGGGGACAATACAAGAGACCCAGTACTTC.

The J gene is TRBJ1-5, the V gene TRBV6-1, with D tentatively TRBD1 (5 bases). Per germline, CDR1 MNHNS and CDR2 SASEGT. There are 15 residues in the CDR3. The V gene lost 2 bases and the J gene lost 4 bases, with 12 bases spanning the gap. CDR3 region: CASSEWGGPNQPQHF. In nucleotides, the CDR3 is TGTGCCAGCAGTGAATGGGGGGGACCTAATCAGCCCCAGCATTTT.

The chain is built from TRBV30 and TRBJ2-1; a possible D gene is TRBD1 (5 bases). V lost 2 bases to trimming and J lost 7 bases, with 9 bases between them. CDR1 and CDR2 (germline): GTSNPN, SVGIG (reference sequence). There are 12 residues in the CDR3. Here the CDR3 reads CAWSPGNNEQFF. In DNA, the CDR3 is TGTGCCTGGAGTCCAGGGAATAATGAGCAGTTCTTC. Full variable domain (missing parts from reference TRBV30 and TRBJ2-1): SQTIHQWPATLVQPVGSPLSLECTVEGTSNPNLYWYRQAAGRGLQLLFYSVGIGQISSEVPQNLSASRPQDRQFILSSKKLLLSDSGFYLCAWSPGNNEQFFGPGTRLTVL.

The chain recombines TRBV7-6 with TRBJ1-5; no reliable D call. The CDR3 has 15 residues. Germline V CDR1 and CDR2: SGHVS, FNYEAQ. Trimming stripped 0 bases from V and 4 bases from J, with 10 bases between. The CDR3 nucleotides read TGTGCCAGCAGCTTAGCGCCCACAGCAAATCAGCCCCAGCATTTT. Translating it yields CASSLAPTANQPQHF.

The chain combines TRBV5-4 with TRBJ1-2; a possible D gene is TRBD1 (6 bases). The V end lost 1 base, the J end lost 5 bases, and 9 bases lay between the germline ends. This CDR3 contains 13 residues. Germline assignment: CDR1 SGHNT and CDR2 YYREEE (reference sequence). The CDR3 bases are TGTGCCAGCAGCTTGTGGACAGTTTATGGCTACACCTTC. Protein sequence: CASSLWTVYGYTF.

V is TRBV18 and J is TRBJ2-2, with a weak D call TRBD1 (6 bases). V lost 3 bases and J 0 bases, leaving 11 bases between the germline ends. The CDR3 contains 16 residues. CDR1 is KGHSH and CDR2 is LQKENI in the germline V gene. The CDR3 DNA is TGTGCCAGCTCACCTCCAGGGGTCGCGAACACCGGGGAGCTGTTTTTT. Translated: CASSPPGVANTGELFF.